The present entry profiles one TCR beta chain with its context. Its specific antigen is unknown. The input lacks base qualities; no much larger clone sits a single base away. The sample originates from a study of Ad26.COV2.S vaccination and SARS-CoV-2 variants (TCRdb year 2021). With respect to the entire study: Donors in the vaccine arm were drawn from COV1001, a phase I-IIa trial of Ad26.COV2.S in healthy adults that was multicentre, randomized, double-blind and placebo-controlled. A total of 32 samples were included in the TCR-sequenced set, comprising around 19 Ad26.COV2.S vaccine recipients, 5 placebo recipients and 8 SARS-CoV-2 convalescent individuals. TCRbeta repertoire sequencing served as the tool for gauging how specific and how broad the SARS-CoV-2-reactive T cell receptors were following Ad26.COV2.S vaccination. Trial participants were randomized into five groups of five: low-dose or high-dose Ad26.COV2.S given once or twice, or placebo on both occasions. Throughout the experiments and outcome assessment, investigators stayed blinded to trial group allocation. Ad26.COV2.S was given intramuscularly at 5x10^10 or 1x10^11 viral particles, as a single shot or as two shots 56 days apart. Paper-wide results and their limitations: Compared with placebo recipients, Ad26.COV2.S recipients showed higher spike-specific TCR breadth (P = 0.0014). After vaccination, substantial breadth of spike-specific CD8+ and CD4+ T cell responses was reported. The study was not powered for comparison of responses between vaccine doses or regimens. The authors noted that total T cell responses may have been underestimated by the TCR breadth and depth analyses. Non-spike TCR breadth was comparable between vaccine and placebo recipients, consistent with the vaccine containing only spike.

The cysteine opens and the phenylalanine closes a CDR3 of 14 amino acids. CDR3 DNA only is kept here, 42 bases in frame from base 1. The germline ends are 11 bases apart after V is trimmed by 2 bases and J by 7 bases. Via the germline V gene (reference sequence), CDR1 is LGHDT and CDR2 YNNKEL. The immunoSEQ Assay was the method used to sequence TCRbeta CDR3 regions. After extraction, genomic DNA underwent amplification by bias-controlled multiplex PCR, followed by high-throughput sequencing. The authors processed their data as follows. Collapsing and filtering of sequences were performed to quantify the absolute abundance of each unique TCRbeta CDR3 region. T cell fraction was estimated by normalization of TCRbeta template counts to usable DNA, with usable DNA being measured through amplification of reference genes present in all nucleated cells. Repertoire TCRs were annotated as SARS-CoV-2-specific by exact matching of V gene, CDR3 amino acid sequence and J gene to a known reactive TCR set. The reference SARS-CoV-2 TCR set was obtained from MIRA and was filtered for enrichment in COVID-19-positive ImmuneCODE repertoires, whereby public or cross-reactive TCRs were removed. Using the MIRA antigens, annotated TCRs were further analysed by specific ORF or by position within an ORF. Depth was the summed frequency of annotated unique rearrangements, while breadth was defined as annotated unique rearrangements over total unique productive rearrangements. Two-sided Wilcoxon rank-sum tests were used to compare TCR breadth between groups. TCRdb's version of the immuneACCESS table is confined to in-frame rearrangements and falls short of the full clone set. An unresolved V gene accounts for under half of the shortfall where checked; the remainder is of unknown origin. The DNA gave D and trimming, while V, J and clone size come from that table. The table for this sample lists 430,000 or so clones; over 75% of them were counted only once. The top ten hold over 9% of the sample.

According to the study, the label for this sample's treatment or condition signals: roughly 19 received Ad26.COV2.S at low or high dose, single or two shots; several received placebo; per-sample allocation not given. Repertoires of vaccine and placebo recipients were sequenced from samples taken on day 63 after the first injection. Between 29 July and 7 August 2020, Cohort 1b enrolled around 25 adults aged 18-55 years at one site in Boston, USA. Ad26.COV2.S consisted of a replication-incompetent adenovirus type 26 vector by which a prefusion-stabilized SARS-CoV-2 spike protein from the original Wuhan strain was expressed.

This clonotype was obtained from a person aged 18-65 years who received the Ad26.COV2.S COVID-19 vaccine or a placebo. The material sequenced was peripheral blood, taken in a trial of Ad26.COV2.S vaccine versus placebo. Recombination linked TRBV3-1 (or the pseudogene TRBV3-2) to TRBJ2-2; the D segment is perhaps TRBD1 or TRBD2, each sharing 5 matched bases. The CDR3: CASSQHSGLGELFF. The sequenced DNA: TGTGCCAGCAGCCAACACTCGGGGCTCGGGGAGCTGTTTTTT.